The 11 T cell receptor beta chains below were found in one sample sequenced in a study of cytomegalovirus exposure and HLA in healthy donors. The PCR had 60 Vbeta and 13 Jbeta primers. The assay was immunoSEQ multiplex PCR, and TCRdb's table has in-frame clones only and misses some. Found here are 120,000 to 150,000 clones, 73% of them singletons; the top ten hold 1.3%. Sample: PBMCs. These receptors were obtained from a woman between 40 and 50 years old in good health and CMV-seronegative.

The chain uses TRBV7-2 and TRBJ2-5; 10 bases align to TRBD2. V shed 2 bases and J 5 bases; nucleotides not matched to a gene: 8. The V gene's germline CDR1 is SGHTA and CDR2 FQGNSA. This CDR3 has 16 residues. In nucleotides, the CDR3 is TGTGCCAGCAGCTTATCCCAACTAGCGGGGCGGGAGACCCAGTACTTC. It is translated as CASSLSQLAGRETQYF.

The chain is built from TRBV6-5 and TRBJ2-5, with a possible D match to TRBD1 (6 bases). This CDR3 comprises 13 residues. Per germline, CDR1 MNHEY and CDR2 SVGAGI. V lost 7 bases to trimming and J lost 3 bases, with 12 bases between them. The DNA for the CDR3 is TGTGCCAGCACCGCGGACAGTAAAGAGACCCAGTACTTC. It specifies CASTADSKETQYF.

The rearrangement joins TRBV2 to TRBJ2-5; TRBD1 might be the D (5 bases). Germline CDR1 and CDR2: SNHLY and FYNNEI. V was shortened by 1 base and J by 0 bases, with 6 bases between the two germline ends. This CDR3 is 14 amino acids long. The CDR3 DNA is TGTGCCAGCAGTGAAGAGGGGTACCAAGAGACCCAGTACTTC. Translation: CASSEEGYQETQYF.

This rearrangement joins TRBV28 to TRBJ1-6, with D unclear. V was clipped by 3 bases and J by 0 bases, with 9 bases between them. CDR1 and CDR2 (germline): MDHEN, SYDVKM. The CDR3 length is 16 residues. CDR3 bases: TGTGCCAGCAGTTTCGGGGTAAACTCCTATAATTCACCCCTCCACTTT. Encoded protein: CASSFGVNSYNSPLHF.

This chain joins TRBV7-3 and TRBJ1-1, with 10 bases fitting TRBD1. Germline trimming cut 2 bases from V and 6 bases from J; bases unmatched to any gene: 9. This CDR3 has 16 amino acids. The germline V gene has CDR1 SGHTA and CDR2 FQGTGA. The CDR3 sequence: CASSLAPGTGVAEAFF. For the CDR3, the DNA is TGTGCCAGCAGCTTAGCCCCCGGGACAGGGGTTGCTGAAGCTTTCTTT.

This clone was found a few times. The chain joins TRBV27 to TRBJ2-5, with 7 bases identical to TRBD1. The germline V gene encodes CDR1 MNHEY and CDR2 SMNVEV (reference sequence). CDR3 size: 14 residues. Unmatched junction bases numbered 3, after V lost 0 bases and J lost 5 bases. The CDR3 bases are TGTGCCAGCAGTTTATCGACAGGGTCGGAGACCCAGTACTTC. Translating gives CASSLSTGSETQYF.

The chain recombines TRBV6-5 with TRBJ1-2, with 8 bases lining up with TRBD1. Germline V gene lookup returns CDR1 MNHEY and CDR2 SVGAGI. V lost 6 bases to trimming and J lost 7 bases; unmatched junction nucleotides: 4. CDR3 length: 12 residues. The CDR3 sequence is CASSRTGIGYTF. CDR3 nucleotides: TGTGCCAGCAGCCGGACAGGGATTGGCTACACCTTC.

This clone turned up a few times. This sequence joins TRBV19 and TRBJ1-2; possibly TRBD1 for D (6 bases). The CDR3 has 15 residues. Trimming took off 3 bases at V and 7 bases at J, with 18 bases between the two ends. Germline loops: CDR1 LNHDA, CDR2 SQIVND (reference sequence). CDR3 protein: CASSMYREKILGYTF. The CDR3, as DNA: TGTGCCAGTAGTATGTACAGGGAGAAGATACTTGGCTACACCTTC.

The CDR3 reads CASSLTTNSGANVLTF. In DNA form, the CDR3 reads TGTGCCAGCAGCTTAACGACTAACTCTGGGGCCAACGTCCTGACTTTC. The V gene is TRBV7-3, the J gene TRBJ2-6, with a tentative D call TRBD2 (5 bases). The germline CDR1 and CDR2 sequences are SGHTA and FQGTGA. The germline V and J ends were trimmed by 0 bases and 0 bases, with 6 bases remaining between them. The CDR3 covers 16 residues.

The chain links TRBV7-8 to TRBJ2-3; D is uncertain. Germline values: CDR1 SGHVS, CDR2 FQNEAQ. The CDR3 spans 14 residues. Trimming shortened V by 0 bases and J by 2 bases, and 6 bases separated the two germline ends. CDR3 residues: CASSLAGATDTQYF. The CDR3 nucleotides read TGTGCCAGCAGCTTAGCGGGCGCCACAGATACGCAGTATTTT.

The chain is built from TRBV28 and TRBJ1-1; no firm D call. This CDR3 region has 12 residues. Germline V gives CDR1 MDHEN, CDR2 SYDVKM. Between the trimmed V and J ends, which lost 3 bases and 4 bases, there was a span of 6 bases. CDR3 bases: TGTGCCAGCAGTTTTCTAGCCACTGAAGCTTTCTTT. Translating it yields CASSFLATEAFF.